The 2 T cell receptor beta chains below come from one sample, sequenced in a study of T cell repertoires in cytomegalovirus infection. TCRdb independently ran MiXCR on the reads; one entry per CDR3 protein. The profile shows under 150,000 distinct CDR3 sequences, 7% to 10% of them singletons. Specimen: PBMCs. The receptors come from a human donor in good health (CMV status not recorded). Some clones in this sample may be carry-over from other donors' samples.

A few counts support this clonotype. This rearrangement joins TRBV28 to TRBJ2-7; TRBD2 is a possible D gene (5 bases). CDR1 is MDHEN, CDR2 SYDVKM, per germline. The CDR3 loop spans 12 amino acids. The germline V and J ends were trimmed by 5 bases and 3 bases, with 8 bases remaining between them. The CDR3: CASSASRYEQYF. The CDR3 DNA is TGTGCCAGCAGTGCTAGCCGCTACGAGCAGTACTTC.

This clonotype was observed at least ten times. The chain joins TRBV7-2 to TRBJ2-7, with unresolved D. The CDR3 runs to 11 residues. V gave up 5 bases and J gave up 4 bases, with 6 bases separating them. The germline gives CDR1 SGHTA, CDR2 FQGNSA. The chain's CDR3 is CASSPLYEQYF. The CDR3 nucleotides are TGTGCCAGCAGCCCCCTTTACGAGCAGTACTTC.